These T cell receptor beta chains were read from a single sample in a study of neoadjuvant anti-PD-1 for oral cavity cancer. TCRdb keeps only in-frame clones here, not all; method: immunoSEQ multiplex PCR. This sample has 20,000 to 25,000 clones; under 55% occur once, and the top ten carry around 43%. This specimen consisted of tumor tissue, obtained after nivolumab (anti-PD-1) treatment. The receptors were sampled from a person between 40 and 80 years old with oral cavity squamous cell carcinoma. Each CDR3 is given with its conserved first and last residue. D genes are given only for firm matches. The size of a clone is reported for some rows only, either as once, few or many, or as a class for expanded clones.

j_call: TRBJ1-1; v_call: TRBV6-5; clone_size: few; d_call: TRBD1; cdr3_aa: CASSYSYRGYTEAFF; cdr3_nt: TGTGCCAGCAGTTACTCCTACAGGGGGTACACTGAAGCTTTCTTT
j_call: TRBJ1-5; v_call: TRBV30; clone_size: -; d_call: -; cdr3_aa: CAWSLGQNQPQHF; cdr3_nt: TGTGCCTGGAGTCTGGGGCAGAATCAGCCCCAGCATTTT
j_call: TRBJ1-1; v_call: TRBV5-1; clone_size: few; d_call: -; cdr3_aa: CASSVSRSNTEAFF; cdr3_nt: TGCGCCAGCAGCGTGTCCAGGTCGAACACTGAAGCTTTCTTT
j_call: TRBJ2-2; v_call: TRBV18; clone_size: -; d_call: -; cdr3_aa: CASSPGVDTGELFF; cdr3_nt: TGTGCCAGCTCACCTGGGGTCGACACCGGGGAGCTGTTTTTT
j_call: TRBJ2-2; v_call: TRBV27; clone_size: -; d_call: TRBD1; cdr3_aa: CASRRGQDTGELFF; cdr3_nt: TGTGCCAGCCGTAGGGGACAGGACACCGGGGAGCTGTTTTTT
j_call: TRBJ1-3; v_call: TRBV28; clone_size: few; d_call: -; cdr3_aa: CASSPYLGNTIYF; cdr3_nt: TGTGCCAGCAGTCCCTATTTGGGAAACACCATATATTTT
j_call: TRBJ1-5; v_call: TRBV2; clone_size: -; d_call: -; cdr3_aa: CASSGVVTGTYQPQHF; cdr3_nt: TGTGCCAGCAGCGGGGTAGTGACAGGTACTTATCAGCCCCAGCATTTT
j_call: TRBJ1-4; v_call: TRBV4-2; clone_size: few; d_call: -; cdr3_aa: CASSQDIRGPNEKLFF; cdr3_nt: TGTGCCAGCAGCCAAGATATCCGGGGGCCTAATGAAAAACTGTTTTTT
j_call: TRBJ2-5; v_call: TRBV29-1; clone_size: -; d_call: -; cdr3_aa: CSAWTERGTQYF; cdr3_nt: TGCAGCGCCTGGACTGAGCGAGGGACCCAGTACTTC
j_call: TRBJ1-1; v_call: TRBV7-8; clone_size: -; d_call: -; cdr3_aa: CASRLPGRNTEAFF; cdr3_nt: TGTGCCAGCAGGTTACCGGGCAGGAACACTGAAGCTTTCTTT
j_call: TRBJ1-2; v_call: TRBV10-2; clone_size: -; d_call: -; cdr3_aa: CASSESQVLNYGYTF; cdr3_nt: TGCGCCAGCAGTGAATCCCAGGTCCTTAACTATGGCTACACCTTC
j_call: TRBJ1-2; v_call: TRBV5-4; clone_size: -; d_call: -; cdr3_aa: CASSLRQGVYGYTF; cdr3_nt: TGTGCCAGCAGCTTGAGGCAGGGAGTCTATGGCTACACCTTC
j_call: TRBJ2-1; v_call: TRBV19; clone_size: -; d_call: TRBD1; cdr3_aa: CATIGLDRVNHEQFF; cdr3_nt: TGTGCCACCATAGGGTTGGACAGGGTGAACCATGAGCAGTTCTTC
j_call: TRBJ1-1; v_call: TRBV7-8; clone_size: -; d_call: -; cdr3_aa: CASSPRGGRGEAFF; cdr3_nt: TGTGCCAGCAGCCCCCGGGGGGGGAGGGGTGAAGCTTTCTTT
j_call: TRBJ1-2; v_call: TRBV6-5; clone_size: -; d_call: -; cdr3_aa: CASSYSGDGVYGYTF; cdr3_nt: TGTGCCAGCAGTTACTCGGGGGACGGGGTCTATGGCTACACCTTC
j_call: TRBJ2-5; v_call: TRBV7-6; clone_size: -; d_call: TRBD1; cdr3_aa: CASSSGTGGGETQYF; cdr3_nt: TGTGCCAGCAGCTCCGGGACAGGGGGCGGGGAGACCCAGTACTTC
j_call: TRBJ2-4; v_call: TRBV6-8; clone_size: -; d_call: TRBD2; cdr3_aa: CASRPRLARAKNIQYF; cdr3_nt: TGTGCCAGCAGGCCGAGACTAGCCCGAGCCAAAAACATTCAGTACTTC
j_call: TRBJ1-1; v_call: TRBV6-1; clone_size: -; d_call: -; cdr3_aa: CASTPRTGRTEAFF; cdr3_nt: TGTGCCAGCACCCCCCGAACAGGGCGCACTGAAGCTTTCTTT
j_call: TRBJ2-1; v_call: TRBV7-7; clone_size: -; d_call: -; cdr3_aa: CASSLDSDNEQFF; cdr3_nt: TGTGCCAGCAGCTTAGATTCCGACAATGAGCAGTTCTTC
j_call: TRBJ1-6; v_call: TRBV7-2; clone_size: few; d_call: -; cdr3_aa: CASSDLGDSPLHF; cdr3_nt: TGTGCCAGCAGCGACTTAGGAGATTCACCCCTCCACTTT
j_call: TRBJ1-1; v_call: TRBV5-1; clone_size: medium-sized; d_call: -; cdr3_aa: CASSLRQEMNTEAFF; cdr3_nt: TGCGCCAGCAGCTTACGACAGGAGATGAACACTGAAGCTTTCTTT
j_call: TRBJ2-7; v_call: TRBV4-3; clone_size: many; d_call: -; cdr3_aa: CASSQDGGYEQYF; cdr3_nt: TGCGCCAGCAGCCAAGATGGGGGGTACGAGCAGTACTTC
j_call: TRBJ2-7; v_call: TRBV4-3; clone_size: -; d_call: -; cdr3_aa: CASSQEPSSSYEQYF; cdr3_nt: TGCGCCAGCAGCCAAGAGCCATCTAGCAGCTACGAGCAGTACTTC
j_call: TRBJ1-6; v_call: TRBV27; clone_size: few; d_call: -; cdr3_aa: CASSLGSYNSPLHF; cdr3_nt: TGTGCCAGCAGTTTGGGGAGCTATAATTCACCCCTCCACTTT
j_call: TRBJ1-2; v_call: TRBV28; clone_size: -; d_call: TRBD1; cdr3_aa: CASSPGQDPNYGYTF; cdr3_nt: TGTGCCAGCAGCCCGGGACAGGACCCTAACTATGGCTACACCTTC
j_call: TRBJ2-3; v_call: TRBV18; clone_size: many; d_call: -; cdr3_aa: CASSPGTFTDTQYF; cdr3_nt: TGTGCCAGCTCACCGGGGACCTTCACAGATACGCAGTATTTT
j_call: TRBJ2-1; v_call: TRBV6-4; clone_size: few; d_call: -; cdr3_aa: CASSDIEQGNEQFF; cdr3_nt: TGTGCCAGCAGTGACATCGAACAGGGTAATGAGCAGTTCTTC
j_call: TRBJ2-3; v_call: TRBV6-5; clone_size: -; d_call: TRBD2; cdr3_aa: CASSYSSGEVADTQYF; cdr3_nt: TGTGCCAGCAGTTACTCTAGCGGGGAGGTAGCAGATACGCAGTATTTT
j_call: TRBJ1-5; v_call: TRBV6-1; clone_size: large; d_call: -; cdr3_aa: CASSEDRADIQPQHF; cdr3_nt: TGTGCCAGCAGTGAAGACAGGGCCGACATTCAGCCCCAGCATTTT
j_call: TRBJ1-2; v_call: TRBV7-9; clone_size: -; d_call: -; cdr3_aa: CASSSTTKLRF; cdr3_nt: TGTGCCAGCAGCTCAACGACAAAACTCCGCTTC
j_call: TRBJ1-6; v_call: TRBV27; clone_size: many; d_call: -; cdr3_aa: CASRIDSYNSPLHF; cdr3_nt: TGTGCCAGCAGAATCGACAGTTATAATTCACCCCTCCACTTT
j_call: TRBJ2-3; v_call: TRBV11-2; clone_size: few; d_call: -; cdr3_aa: CASSQQGSTDTQYF; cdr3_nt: TGTGCCAGCAGCCAACAGGGATCCACAGATACGCAGTATTTT